The present T cell receptor beta chain was sequenced within a study of blood T cell repertoires in COVID-19. Study at large: Acute and convalescent COVID-19 samples came from the United States, Italy and Spain.

V lost 5 bases, J lost 2 bases, and 6 bases stayed unmatched. Germline V gene lookup returns CDR1 MNHEY and CDR2 SMNVEV (reference sequence). The CDR3 is 15 residues long. As originally analysed: Amplifying reference gene primers gave estimates of nucleated cell counts. The repertoire was sequenced with immunoSEQ multiplex PCR; TCRdb's copy has only in-frame clones and lacks some. That table is the source of V, J and clone size, and D and trimming were worked out from the DNA. The sample shows 190,000 or so clones, about 85% of them seen only once. This chain links TRBV27 with TRBJ1-2, with 9 positions matching TRBD1. This receptor was taken from a woman of 80 years or more with acute or convalescent COVID-19. The sequencing sample was made of peripheral blood. The CDR3 DNA sequence: TGTGCCAGCAGTCCTCTACAGGGGGCGAACTATGGCTACACCTTC. It translates to CASSPLQGANYGYTF.